A selection of T cell receptor beta chains follows, all from one sample in a study of T cell repertoires in cytomegalovirus infection. TCRdb independently ran MiXCR on the reads; one entry per CDR3 protein. The data show roughly 990,000 distinct CDR3 sequences, roughly 30% seen once. Antigen specificity for these receptors is unknown. The sample here was cultured CD8+ T cells from PBMCs, taken from culture after CMV antigen stimulation. These receptors originate from a human donor in good health (CMV status not recorded). Some clones in this sample may be carry-over from other donors' samples. Both conserved end residues are part of each CDR3. D genes are given only for firm matches. For some rows the clone size is stated as once, few or many, or as a class when expanded; others skip it.

TRBD1	TRBV6-2/TRBV6-3	TRBJ1-5	-	TGTGCCAGCAGACACCTCCTCTATGACAGGGGGCCGATCAATCAGCCCCAGCATTTT	CASRHLLYDRGPINQPQHF
-	TRBV7-8	TRBJ2-7	few	TGTGCCAGCAGCTCTCCTGGGGACCACGAGCAGTACTTC	CASSSPGDHEQYF
TRBD1	TRBV3-1	TRBJ2-7	-	TGTGCCAGCAGCCGGGGACAGGGAGACTACGAGCAGTACTTC	CASSRGQGDYEQYF
TRBD1	TRBV23-1	TRBJ2-2	-	TGCGCCAGCAGTCAATCCGGGACAGCGAACACCGGGGAGCTGTTTTTT	CASSQSGTANTGELFF
TRBD2	TRBV28	TRBJ2-1	few	TGTGCCAGCAGGGGGGGACTATATGAGCAGTTCTTC	CASRGGLYEQFF
-	TRBV12-3/TRBV12-4	TRBJ2-2	-	TGTGCCAGCACGGAGCCCGGGGAGCTGTTTTTT	CASTEPGELFF
TRBD2	TRBV2	TRBJ2-1	-	TGTGCCAGCAGTGAGGGGGCGGGGGGGCCTGTTGGTGAGCAGTTCTTC	CASSEGAGGPVGEQFF
TRBD2	TRBV6-2/TRBV6-3	TRBJ2-1	-	TGTGCCAGCAGTCCGAGGACTAGCGGGGGATCTGAGCAGTTCTTC	CASSPRTSGGSEQFF
-	TRBV7-6	TRBJ1-2	few	TGTGCCAGCAGCTACGGACAGCCCCTGGTCACCTTC	CASSYGQPLVTF
TRBD1	TRBV12-3/TRBV12-4	TRBJ2-3	many	TGTGCCAGCAAGGACAGGGGGAGCACAGATACGCAGTATTTT	CASKDRGSTDTQYF
TRBD1	TRBV20-1	TRBJ2-5	few	TGCAGTGCTAGCCTAGGGGGACAGTACCAAGAGACCCAGTACTTC	CSASLGGQYQETQYF
-	TRBV6-5	TRBJ2-5	few	TGTGCCAGCAGTTACGGGACCCGACAGCCCCAGTACTTC	CASSYGTRQPQYF
-	TRBV4-1	TRBJ2-1	-	TGCGCCAGCAGCCAAGGGGTAACGGGGATGGATGAGCAGTTCTTC	CASSQGVTGMDEQFF
TRBD2	TRBV2	TRBJ2-3	-	TGTGCCAGCCCTGCCTCGCTAGCGGGGGGGAACCCAAGCACAGATACGCAGTATTTT	CASPASLAGGNPSTDTQYF
-	TRBV5-1	TRBJ2-3	-	TGCGCCAGCAGCACCGACTCCCTTACGCAGTATTTT	CASSTDSLTQYF
-	TRBV7-3	TRBJ2-5	-	TGTGCCAGCAGCCAGAGAGGGGAGGTTTGGGAGACCCAGTACTTC	CASSQRGEVWETQYF
-	TRBV7-6	TRBJ2-1	-	TGTGCCAGCAGCTTAGATCATAGTATTAGAACCCACAATGAGCAGTTCTTC	CASSLDHSIRTHNEQFF
TRBD1	TRBV27	TRBJ2-2	-	TGTGCCAGCAGTTTATCGATGGGGGACAGTCTTTTTCTTAGGCTGTTTTTT	CASSLSMGDSLFLRLFF
TRBD2	TRBV4-2	TRBJ2-5	few	TGTGCCAGCAGAAGCGGGGGGGGGAGTGAGACCCAGTACTTC	CASRSGGGSETQYF
-	TRBV27	TRBJ2-2	-	TGTGCCAGCAGCTCAAACAGGATCACCGGGGAGCTGTTTTTT	CASSSNRITGELFF
TRBD1	TRBV10-3	TRBJ2-7	many	TGTGCCATCAGTGAAACTCCCGGGACAGCAGCCTACGAGCAGTACTTC	CAISETPGTAAYEQYF
TRBD1	TRBV15	TRBJ1-1	-	TGTGCCACCAGCGGAAACCTTCGGACAGGGGGAACTGAAGCTTTCTTT	CATSGNLRTGGTEAFF
-	TRBV7-9	TRBJ1-1	-	TGTGCCAGCAGCCCTCTCGACAGGATGAACACTGAAGCTTTCTTT	CASSPLDRMNTEAFF
TRBD1	TRBV19	TRBJ2-1	-	TGTGCCAGTAGTATAGTAATTCGGGACAGGGGGCATGAGCAGTTCTTC	CASSIVIRDRGHEQFF
-	TRBV6-1	TRBJ2-7	few	TGTGCCAGCAGTGGATTGGGTGGGGGCAACGAGCAGTACTTC	CASSGLGGGNEQYF
-	TRBV7-9	TRBJ1-1	-	TGTGCCAGCAGCTTAGCGGCCAGGGCGAACACTGAAGCTTTCTTT	CASSLAARANTEAFF
TRBD2	TRBV19	TRBJ2-2	-	TGTGCCAGTAGTATGAAAGCGGGGGGGCTCGGCACCGGGGAGCTGTTTTTT	CASSMKAGGLGTGELFF
TRBD1	TRBV15	TRBJ1-6	-	TGTGCCACCAGCAGAGATAAGGGGGCGAGTTCACCCCTCCACTTT	CATSRDKGASSPLHF
-	TRBV6-5	TRBJ1-2	few	TGTGCCAGCAGGGGCCCGGACAGCGTACCTAACTATGGCTACACCTTC	CASRGPDSVPNYGYTF
-	TRBV5-5	TRBJ1-1	-	TGTGCCAGCAGCTTGGAGTCACCGAGGCGGACTGAAGCTTTCTTT	CASSLESPRRTEAFF
-	TRBV7-9	TRBJ2-6	-	TGTGCCAGCAGCTTACCCATTGGGGCCAACGTCCTGACTTTC	CASSLPIGANVLTF
TRBD2	TRBV4-1	TRBJ2-2	-	TGCGCCAGCAGCAAGACTAGCGGGACGGTGGGCACCGGGGAGCTGTTTTTT	CASSKTSGTVGTGELFF
TRBD1	TRBV10-3	TRBJ1-2	-	TGTGCCATCAGGACCTGGGACAGGGACTCCAACTATGGCTACACCTTC	CAIRTWDRDSNYGYTF
TRBD1	TRBV6-6	TRBJ1-5	-	TGTGCCAGCAGGACCGGGACAGCCAGGCATTTT	CASRTGTARHF
-	TRBV5-6	TRBJ2-3	few	TGTGCCAGCAGCTTGGATGGAGCAAGGGCCGCAGATACGCAGTATTTT	CASSLDGARAADTQYF
-	TRBV7-9	TRBJ1-5	many	TGTGCCAGCAGCTCAGGGCAGGGGCCCCAAGACCAGCCCCAGCATTTT	CASSSGQGPQDQPQHF
-	TRBV4-2	TRBJ2-3	many	TGTGCCAGCAGCTACTCTGGCCAGAGCACAGATACGCAGTATTTT	CASSYSGQSTDTQYF
-	TRBV2	TRBJ1-1	once	TGTGCCAGCAGCGATACCGGGACCGCCTTAACTGAAGCTTTCTTT	CASSDTGTALTEAFF
TRBD2	TRBV13	TRBJ2-1	-	TGTGCCAGCAACCCTAGCGGGGGGCCCTACAATGAGCAGTTCTTC	CASNPSGGPYNEQFF
-	TRBV27	TRBJ1-1	-	TGTGCCAGCAGTTTATTAGGGGGTCCTGAAGCTTTCTTT	CASSLLGGPEAFF
-	TRBV2	TRBJ2-4	-	TGTGCCAGCAGCCGTACCCCCTCGGGGTCCGCCAAAAACATTCAGTACTTC	CASSRTPSGSAKNIQYF
TRBD1	TRBV19	TRBJ1-1	-	TGTGCCAGTAGGACAGGGGAAACTGAAGCTTTCTTT	CASRTGETEAFF
TRBD2	TRBV2	TRBJ2-3	-	TGTGCCAGCAGTGACGCTAGCGGGGAGGATACGCAGTATTTT	CASSDASGEDTQYF
TRBD1	TRBV9	TRBJ2-7	-	TGTGCCAGCAGCGTACGCATGGACAGGGTGTATGAGCAGTACTTC	CASSVRMDRVYEQYF
-	TRBV27	TRBJ2-3	-	TGTGCCAGCACCTTGGTCGGGGGAGGAGATACGCAGTATTTT	CASTLVGGGDTQYF
-	TRBV20-1	TRBJ2-7	many	TGCAGTGCTAAGGGCAGCTCTTTCTACGAGCAGTACTTC	CSAKGSSFYEQYF
-	TRBV5-1	TRBJ1-1	-	TGCGCCAGCAGCTTGGAGACCCTTACCCGGGGGACTGAAGCTTTCTTT	CASSLETLTRGTEAFF
TRBD1	TRBV6-5	TRBJ2-1	many	TGTGCCAGCAGTTATGGCAGGGGGAAATACAATGAGCAGTTCTTC	CASSYGRGKYNEQFF
-	TRBV5-4	TRBJ1-1	-	TGTACCAGCAGCAGGGGTGGTAACACTGAAGCTTTCTTT	CTSSRGGNTEAFF
TRBD1	TRBV5-6	TRBJ1-1	few	TGTGCCAGCAGCTTGCCGATGGACAGGTTGAACACTGAAGCTTTCTTT	CASSLPMDRLNTEAFF